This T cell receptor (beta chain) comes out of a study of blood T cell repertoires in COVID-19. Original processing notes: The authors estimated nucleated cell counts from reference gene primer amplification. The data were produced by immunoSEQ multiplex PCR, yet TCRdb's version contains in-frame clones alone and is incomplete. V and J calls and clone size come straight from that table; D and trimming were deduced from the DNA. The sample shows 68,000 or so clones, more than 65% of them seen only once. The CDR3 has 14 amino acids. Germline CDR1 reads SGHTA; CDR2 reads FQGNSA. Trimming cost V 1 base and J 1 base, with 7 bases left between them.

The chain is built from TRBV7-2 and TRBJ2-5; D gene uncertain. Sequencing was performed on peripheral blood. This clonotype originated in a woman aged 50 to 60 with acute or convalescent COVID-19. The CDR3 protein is CASSLDWAQETQYF. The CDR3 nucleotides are TGTGCCAGCAGCTTAGACTGGGCCCAAGAGACCCAGTACTTC.